This note documents a single T cell receptor beta chain sequence. The antigen it recognizes is unknown. Base qualities are not at hand, and no much larger clone is one base apart. This sample is part of a study of radiation and T cells in renal cell carcinoma (dated by TCRdb to 2020 to 2021). A note on the overall study: Samples came from a clinical trial, in which primary renal cell carcinomas received 15 Gy stereotactic body radiation therapy followed by nephrectomy 4 weeks later. A total of approximately 53 samples underwent TCR beta sequencing, made up of roughly 26 tumors and some 27 peripheral blood samples. A total of 4 million to 5 million unique CDR3 nucleotide sequences, encoding 2.7 million or so unique CDR3 amino acid sequences, were found across all 55 or so samples.

TCR beta libraries were generated from genomic DNA with the immunoSEQ kit, following the manufacturer's recommendations. To prepare libraries, a first multiplex PCR with proprietary primers was run, followed by a second PCR that added unique barcodes, and a bead cleanup was done after each round. A kit-provided positive control reaction and a negative control reaction were included in every sample batch. The final libraries were assessed on an Agilent 4200 TapeStation D1000 ScreenTape, pooled by volume, and quantified by qPCR. An Illumina NextSeq500 fitted with a MidOutput 150-cycle cartridge performed the sequencing, running 156 Read1 cycles and 15 Index1 cycles with the kit's custom primers. The pooled library was loaded at approximately 1 pM, with an approximately 21% PhiX control spiked in. The source study handled its data this way. Vendor-processed data were analyzed in R, and a clonotype was defined as all T cells sharing the same CDR3 nucleotide sequence. For clone abundance analyses, frequencies were normalized to the 10,000 most abundant clones per sample. Public T cell clones, which averaged fewer than five per sample, were removed prior to analysis. Tumor-enriched and baseline blood-enriched clonotypes were defined by at least a 32-fold difference in abundance between compartments. A beta-binomial differential abundance model was applied to find clonotypes that expanded or contracted between blood time points. Tumor-blood repertoire similarity was measured with the Baroni-Urbani and Buser coefficient, and groups were compared using two-tailed Wilcoxon tests in R. The table comes from immuneACCESS by way of TCRdb, which keeps in-frame sequences with V and J called. Part of the clones is missing from these tables; in studies checked, under half for an unresolved V gene and the rest for unknown reasons. V and J calls and clone size come straight from that table; D and trimming were deduced from the DNA. This sample gives about 140,000 clones in total; approximately 87% of them show up just once. The ten largest account for under 30% of the sample.

The sample's time point label, in plain terms: baseline pretreatment blood. What this sample's treatment or condition label stands for: 15 Gy SBRT to primary tumor, nephrectomy 4 weeks later. To follow tumor-enriched clonotypes, peripheral blood was collected serially from radiation-treated patients at baseline and again at 2 weeks and 4 weeks after SBRT. All patients had renal cell carcinoma with clear cell pathology. Genomic DNA for TCR sequencing was prepared using the QIAamp DNA Blood Mini Kit (Qiagen). Samples were included in the analyses only if all quality control checks were passed. Study-wide conclusions, independent of this receptor: Because the trial had a single-armed design, the trial could not examine how radiation dose or scheduling affected the TCR repertoire. Because pretreatment tumor biopsies were not available, the study could not determine whether clonotypes were already present within the tumor at baseline. Blood repertoire dynamics were not followed beyond 4 weeks after treatment. In blood, the top tumor clonotypes increased between baseline and 2 weeks post-radiation and then shrank by 4 weeks, which suggests that tumor-resident clones expanded only transiently.

CDR1 WNHNN and CDR2 SYGVQD are derived from the germline V gene (reference sequence). The CDR3 covers 14 residues, taking in both the cysteine and the phenylalanine. Only the CDR3 DNA is retained, 42 bases long and in frame from the first base. Trimming accounts for 3 bases at V and 4 bases at J, while the number of junction bases matched to no gene is 2. The rearrangement combines TRBV10-1 with TRBJ2-1, with 8 bases in between that match TRBD2. The receptor was derived from a woman aged 45-65 years with renal cell carcinoma. Sequencing was performed on blood, taken from a patient whose treatment included radiotherapy and nephrectomy. The CDR3 in this case is CASSEIAGYNEQFF. The nucleotide sequence reads TGCGCCAGCAGTGAAATAGCGGGGTACAATGAGCAGTTCTTC.